This T cell receptor beta chain was captured by sequencing in a study of Graves' ophthalmopathy and Graves' hyperthyroidism. Findings and caveats of the study: The authors also found most expanded thyroid clonotypes above 0.001 frequency in blood.

None of the included patients had other autoimmune diseases, uncontrolled infections, pregnancy or lactation, as these led to exclusion. For repertoire sequencing, the TCR beta CDR3 regions were amplified from RNA transcripts. Amplification began with first-round RT-PCR using HTBI primers, then second-round multiplex PCR was performed. MiXCR was run by TCRdb on the multiplex PCR reads, yielding one entry per CDR3 protein. The profile shows 580,000 or so distinct CDR3 sequences, approximately 35% of them singletons. On this clonotype: The antigen is unknown.

This CDR3 has 16 amino acids. The germline gives CDR1 SEHNR, CDR2 FQNEAQ (reference sequence). V shed 5 bases and J 1 base; nucleotides not matched to a gene: 9. The origin of this receptor is an adult man with Graves' hyperthyroidism. The sequenced sample was peripheral blood or thyroid tissue (not recorded which). The gene calls are TRBV7-9 and TRBJ2-7; TRBD1 matches 9 bases. The CDR3: CASSPATGTGSYEQYF. The CDR3 DNA is TGTGCCAGCAGCCCAGCGACCGGGACAGGGTCCTACGAGCAGTACTTC.